One and the same sample provided the 23 T cell receptor gamma chains below, sequenced in a study of γδ T cells in repeated Plasmodium falciparum infection. Gammadelta T cells were flow-sorted from PBMC into Vgamma9/Vdelta2+ and Vdelta2-negative populations for bulk analysis. TCRdb made new clone calls on the multiplex PCR reads using CATT. The sample includes 25,000 to 35,000 gamma-chain clones, approximately 1.5% seen only once; the top ten take roughly 21%. Sequenced sample: gamma-delta T cells from blood. All receptors derive from a pool of human donors (malaria-infected and uninfected, not separated).

Concerning this clone: TCRdb lists the protein of a much larger clone for this DNA, which differs at residue 5, so this is likely a read error; the protein given here is translated from the DNA itself. The chain uses TRGV9 and TRGJ1 or TRGJ2. Since TCRdb gives no J gene, matching the DNA to germline was used here to assign it. The germline V gene has CDR1 GITISATS and CDR2 ISYDGTV (reference sequence). This CDR3 is built from 11 residues. V gave up 5 bases and J gave up 7 bases; unmatched junction bases: 5. The CDR3 here is CALWAVYKKLF. For the CDR3, the DNA is TGTGCCTTGTGGGCTGTCTATAAGAAACTCTTT.

This clone occurred a few times. The TCRdb record carries a much larger clone's protein, which differs from this DNA's translation at residue 11; a read error is the likely cause, and the protein listed here is the DNA translation. This sample also contains other DNA sequences that code for the same CDR3. The V gene reported is TRGV4; the J gene is uncalled. Germline lookup yields CDR1 EGSTGY and CDR2 YDSYTSSV. The CDR3 spans 13 residues. CDR3 protein: CATWDGGGYKELF. DNA for the CDR3: TGTGCCACCTGGGATGGGGGTGGTTATAAGGAACTCTTT.

There are many counts of this clone. The chain employs TRGV4 and TRGJ1 or TRGJ2. Because TCRdb records no J gene, it was assigned here through a match of the DNA to germline. Per the germline V gene, CDR1 is EGSTGY and CDR2 is YDSYTSSV. The CDR3 length is 15 residues. V lost 0 bases and J lost 3; bases outside the gene matches: 8. The chain's CDR3 is CATWDGEDSYYKKLF. In DNA, the CDR3 is TGTGCCACCTGGGATGGGGAGGATAGTTATTATAAGAAACTCTTT.

This clone was recorded a few times. This likely came from a read error, as a far larger clone is one base away. The same CDR3 is also encoded by other DNA sequences in this sample. Called V gene: TRGV9; the J gene was not called. The CDR3 is made up of 14 amino acids. Per germline, CDR1 GITISATS and CDR2 ISYDGTV (reference sequence). The chain's CDR3 is CALWEILHYYKKLF. The CDR3 DNA is TGTGCCTTGTGGGAGATCCTCCATTATTATAAGAAACTTTTT.

A few counts support this clone. The protein TCRdb lists belongs to a much larger clone and differs from this DNA's translation at residue 6, which points to a read error; the protein shown is made from the DNA. V gene TRGV9 combines with J gene TRGJ1 or TRGJ2. Because TCRdb records no J gene, it was assigned here through a match of the DNA to germline. This CDR3 has 18 amino acids. V was pared by 3 bases and J by 10 bases, with 27 bases of the junction left unmatched. Germline CDR1 GITISATS, CDR2 ISYDGTV (reference sequence). CDR3 residues: CALWESHPGPIRYLKKLF. The CDR3, as DNA: TGTGCCTTGTGGGAGAGCCACCCGGGTCCCATACGCTACCTAAAGAAACTCTTT.

The table lists this clone with a few counts. The TCRdb record carries a much larger clone's protein, which differs from this DNA's translation at residue 11; a read error is the likely cause, and the protein listed here is the DNA translation. No call exists for the J gene, whereas the V gene is TRGV8. Germline V gene sequence: CDR1 VENAVY, CDR2 YDSYNSRV. This CDR3 comprises 13 residues. CDR3 sequence: CATNYTTGWFRIF. The CDR3 DNA follows: TGTGCCACCAATTATACCACTGGTTGGTTCAGGATATTT.

A remark on this clone: The amino acid sequence in TCRdb belongs to a much larger clone and departs from this DNA's translation at residue 4, likely a sequencing read error; the sequence shown is translated from the DNA. The V and J genes are TRGV5 and TRGJ1 or TRGJ2. The J gene, missing from TCRdb, was assigned here through DNA to germline matching. Germline loops: CDR1 VINAFY, CDR2 YDVSNSKD. The CDR3 sequence is 13 residues long. CDR3 amino acids: CATRDGTYYKKLF. The DNA of the CDR3 is TGTGCCACCCGGGACGGAACCTATTATAAGAAACTCTTT.

The sample holds many counts of this clone. The TCRdb record carries a much larger clone's protein, which differs from this DNA's translation at residue 6; a read error is the likely cause, and the protein listed here is the DNA translation. The V gene is TRGV9, the J gene TRGJ1 or TRGJ2. Unmatched junction bases numbered 3, after V lost 4 bases and J lost 12 bases. The CDR3 length is 9 residues. The germline CDR1 and CDR2 sequences are GITISATS and ISYDGTV (reference sequence). The CDR3 DNA follows: TGTGCCTTGTGGGAAAGGAAACTCTTT. This translates into CALWERKLF.

This clone was counted between two and nine times. The TCRdb protein, from a much larger clone, departs from this DNA's translation at residue 5, likely by read error; the protein shown derives from the DNA. This chain connects TRGV9 to TRGJ1 or TRGJ2. The J gene was not available in TCRdb and was assigned here by matching the DNA to germline segments. V shed 5 bases, J shed 7 bases, and the junction held 8 bases outside the gene matches. The CDR3 contains 12 residues. Germline-derived CDR1 and CDR2 are GITISATS and ISYDGTV (reference sequence). The CDR3 DNA reads TGTGCCTTGTGGGCGGCGGGGTATAAGAAACTCTTT. This codes for CALWAAGYKKLF.

This clone was seen ten or more times. A far larger clone is one nucleotide away, so this likely arose from a read error. No J gene was assigned, while the V gene was called as TRGV3. The CDR3 totals 12 residues. Germline-derived CDR1 and CDR2 are VTNTFY and YDVSTARD (reference sequence). The CDR3 loop is CATWDRYYKKLF. The CDR3 DNA is TGTGCCACCTGGGACAGATATTATAAGAAGCTCTTT.

Judged by abundance, this clone is medium-sized. A far larger clone is only one base removed, so a read error is likely. V usage is TRGV9 and J usage is TRGJP2. This CDR3 comprises 15 residues. Germline CDR1 and CDR2: GITISATS and ISYDGTV (reference sequence). For the CDR3, the DNA is TGTGCCTCGTGGGAGCCGGTCGGTAGTGATTGGATCAAGACGTTT. Protein: CASWEPVGSDWIKTF.

Of note for this clone: A read error is likely here: a far larger clone is one base away. Other DNA sequences in the sample encode the same CDR3. The chain joins TRGV5 to TRGJP2. The CDR3 runs to 14 residues. Germline CDR1 reads VINAFY; CDR2 reads YDVSNSKD. Written as DNA, the CDR3 is TGTGCCACCTGGGACGGACCTAGTGATTGGATCAAGACTTTT. Protein product: CATWDGPSDWIKTF.

In this sample, this clone turned up a few times. It is likely a read error: a sequence one base away is far more abundant. This sample includes further DNA sequences coding for the same CDR3. With the J gene uncalled, the V gene is TRGV9. Germline CDR1 GITISATS, CDR2 ISYDGTV (reference sequence). This CDR3 contains 18 residues. The CDR3: CALWEAQSIRLGKKIKVF. The CDR3 DNA follows: TGTGCCTTGTGGGAGGCCCAAAGTATAAGGTTGGGCAAAAAAATCAAGGTGTTT.

There are a few counts of this clone. TCRdb assigns this DNA the protein of a much larger clone, which departs from its translation at residue 9; this likely reflects a read error, and the protein shown comes from translating the DNA. CDR3 DNA: TGTGCCTTGTGGGAGGTGGACGAGAACCTCTTT. Translating gives CALWEVDENLF. The rearrangement links TRGV9 to TRGJ1 or TRGJ2. The germline V gene encodes CDR1 GITISATS and CDR2 ISYDGTV (reference sequence). The CDR3 is made up of 11 amino acids.

This clone showed up just a few times. The protein recorded in TCRdb matches a much larger clone and deviates from this DNA's translation at residue 5, suggesting a read error; the protein here is obtained by translating the DNA. The rearrangement joins TRGV9 to TRGJ1 or TRGJ2. The J gene, missing from TCRdb, was assigned here through DNA to germline matching. Unmatched junction bases numbered 19, after V lost 5 bases and J lost 3 bases. Per the germline V gene, CDR1 is GITISATS and CDR2 is ISYDGTV (reference sequence). This CDR3 is 17 amino acids long. CDR3 sequence reads: CALWGVTLWDIYYKKLF. The CDR3 nucleotides are TGTGCCTTGTGGGGGGTCACTCTGTGGGACATTTATTATAAGAAACTCTTT.

This clone appeared a few times. TCRdb shows a much larger clone's protein in place of this DNA's translation, and the two differ at residue 5, likely through a read error; the protein shown is translated from the DNA. V gene TRGV9 combines with J gene TRGJ1 or TRGJ2. In the absence of a J gene in TCRdb, the DNA was matched to germline to assign it here. CDR3 length equals 14 residues. Looked up from germline, CDR1 is GITISATS and CDR2 is ISYDGTV (reference sequence). Trimming cost V 6 bases and J 3 bases; bases outside gene matches: 11. The DNA for the CDR3 is TGTGCCTTGTGGAAGCCGAAGACTTATTATAAGAAACTCTTT. Residues: CALWKPKTYYKKLF.

As to this clone: TCRdb pairs this DNA with a much larger clone's protein that differs at residue 5, likely a read error; the protein shown was translated from the DNA. CDR3 loop: CATWGGENYYKKLF. Here the CDR3 DNA reads TGTGCCACCTGGGGCGGCGAGAATTATTATAAGAAACTCTTT. This chain uses TRGV2 with TRGJ1 or TRGJ2. In the absence of a J gene in TCRdb, the DNA was matched to germline to assign it here. The length of the CDR3 is 14 residues. V shed 5 bases and J 0 bases; nucleotides not matched to a gene: 7. Germline V gene sequence: CDR1 EGSNGY, CDR2 YDSYNSKV.

For this clone: Possible read error: a much larger clone is one base away. This chain connects TRGV3 to TRGJ1 or TRGJ2. CDR3 length: 15 amino acids. Per germline, CDR1 VTNTFY and CDR2 YDVSTARD (reference sequence). CDR3: CATWDSPPDYYKKLF. The CDR3 DNA reads TGTGCCACCTGGGACAGCCCGCCGGATTATTATAAGAAGCTCTTT.

Ten or more counts support this clone. The TCRdb protein comes from a much larger clone and disagrees with this DNA's translation at residue 12, likely due to a read error; the protein given here is derived from the DNA. Other DNA sequences in the sample encode the same CDR3. The genes are TRGV9 and TRGJP. The CDR3 totals 15 residues. From germline, CDR1 is GITISATS and CDR2 ISYDGTV (reference sequence). The CDR3 spells CALWEVELGKKTKVF. The CDR3 DNA reads TGTGCCTTGTGGGAGGTAGAGTTGGGCAAAAAAACCAAGGTATTT.

This clone appeared a few times. The mismatch at residue 9 between this DNA's translation and the TCRdb protein of a much larger clone likely reflects a read error; the protein shown is translated from the DNA. Here the V gene is TRGV9, but the J gene went uncalled. The CDR3 consists of 11 residues. CDR1 GITISATS and CDR2 ISYDGTV come from the germline V gene (reference sequence). CDR3 amino acids: CALWERYKRLF. In DNA form, the CDR3 reads TGTGCCTTGTGGGAGAGGTATAAGAGACTCTTT.

This clone was counted only a few times. TCRdb attributes to this sequence the protein of a much larger clone, which differs from the DNA translation at residue 7; a read error is likely, and the protein displayed is translated from the DNA. The chain employs TRGV4 and TRGJ1 or TRGJ2. The CDR3 runs to 9 residues. Germline CDR1 is EGSTGY and CDR2 is YDSYTSSV. The CDR3 DNA reads as TGTGCCACATTGTATAAGGAACTCTTT. This translates into CATLYKELF.

This clone has ten or more counts. With a far larger clone one base away, a read error is the likely cause. This CDR3 is also generated by other DNA sequences in the sample. The rearrangement uses TRGV9 and TRGJP. In the absence of a J gene in TCRdb, the DNA was matched to germline to assign it here. Per germline, CDR1 GITISATS and CDR2 ISYDGTV (reference sequence). The CDR3 loop spans 18 amino acids. Trimming removed 4 bases from V and 11 bases from J; junction bases left unmatched: 17. CDR3 sequence (DNA): TGTGCCTTGTGGGACCAGGGCGCTTTTGGGCTGGGCAAAAAAATCAAGGTATTT. Translated: CALWDQGAFGLGKKIKVF.

This clone turned up a few times. Only one base separates this from a far larger clonotype, so it likely reflects a read error. Distinct nucleotide sequences in the sample also encode this CDR3. The V gene is TRGV2; the J gene was not called. From germline, CDR1 is EGSNGY and CDR2 YDSYNSKV. The CDR3 loop spans 14 amino acids. The CDR3 spells CATWDGRPYYKKLF. CDR3 nucleotide sequence: TGTGCCACCTGGGACGGTCGACCCTATTATAAGAAACTCTTC.